This T cell receptor beta chain was sequenced in a study of cytomegalovirus exposure and HLA in healthy donors. Notes on this clone: The antigen is unknown.

This CDR3 comprises 13 residues. Overall study results and limits: Cytomegalovirus status was reportedly diagnosed by the classifier with high sensitivity and specificity. Altogether, 150 to 200 TCR beta chains were recorded as cytomegalovirus-associated. There were some public TCRs occurring in many donors, but most TCR sequences were rare.

Method: immunoSEQ multiplex PCR; TCRdb's copy keeps in-frame clones and lacks some. The sample holds over 120,000 clones, 94% seen once. The V and J genes are TRBV21-1 and TRBJ1-2; the DNA was not compared with TRBD1, the D call given in the table. TRBV21-1 constitutes a pseudogene. The origin of this receptor is a man between 18 and 29 years old in good health and CMV-seropositive. Sequenced input: PBMCs. The CDR3 nucleotides are TGTGCCAGCAGTGGGCCCTCTAACTATGGCTACACCTTC. Protein product: CASSGPSNYGYTF.